The rows below give T cell receptor beta chains drawn from one sample of a study of cytomegalovirus exposure and HLA in healthy donors. Some clones are missing from TCRdb's copy, which holds only in-frame ones; the method was immunoSEQ multiplex PCR. The sample records roughly 150,000 clones, about three quarters being singletons. The sample taken for sequencing was PBMCs. Receptors originate from a man aged 25 to 45 in good health and CMV-seropositive. Both conserved end residues are trimmed from each CDR3. Expanded clones are given a class, and other clones once, few, many or no size at all.

abundance | j_gene | v_gene | CDR3aa
NA | TRBJ1-5 | TRBV18 | ASSPGQQNQPQH
NA | TRBJ1-1 | TRBV11-2 | ASSLRQDRVGGTEAF
NA | TRBJ2-2 | TRBV15 | ATSRPGGLLNTGELF
once | TRBJ1-2 | TRBV27 | ASSLAGSGLYGYT
NA | TRBJ1-1 | TRBV2 | ASSEDEGANTEAF
NA | TRBJ1-2 | TRBV7-8 | ASSLDGRQNYGYT
NA | TRBJ1-5 | TRBV30 | AWSRTGVGNQPQH
NA | TRBJ1-4 | TRBV6-5 | ASSYRQGGEKLF
few | TRBJ1-2 | TRBV29-1 | SVDRYGYT
once | TRBJ1-2 | TRBV7-9 | ASSLAGQIYGYT
few | NA | TRBV27 | ASSLTGGLDEQY
NA | TRBJ2-5 | TRBV6-6 | ASRSAGQKRETQY
NA | TRBJ2-7 | TRBV21-1 | ASSKEETGPLGPYEQY
NA | TRBJ1-5 | TRBV30 | AWSGQDHQPQH
NA | TRBJ2-6 | TRBV5-1 | ASSSGAGANVLT
few | TRBJ2-1 | TRBV11-2 | ASSRGIYNEQF
once | TRBJ1-2 | TRBV7-2 | ASSPTGKANYGYT
few | TRBJ1-1 | TRBV19 | ASSPRNTEAF
NA | TRBJ2-5 | TRBV5-1 | ASSFGSGKGETQY
NA | TRBJ1-5 | TRBV7-2 | ASSQGTADQPQH
NA | TRBJ2-3 | TRBV7-6 | ATLPGQVRSDTQY
NA | TRBJ1-2 | TRBV29-1 | SAGTGYYGYT
NA | TRBJ2-3 | TRBV13 | ASQHRRDTQY
few | TRBJ2-3 | TRBV7-9 | SSSLGDGGGRTDTQY
few | TRBJ1-5 | TRBV10-3 | AISESVDQPQH
NA | TRBJ2-3 | TRBV7-8 | ASSPIGNRDREYEDTQY
few | TRBJ2-2 | TRBV6-1 | AASRRMLSGELF
NA | TRBJ1-5 | TRBV28 | ASTKQVLLGPQH
NA | TRBJ2-3 | TRBV7-9 | ATDPGFREDTQY
few | TRBJ2-5 | TRBV29-1 | SVVPYETQY
NA | TRBJ2-1 | TRBV2 | ASTDPLAGGYNEQF
NA | TRBJ1-2 | TRBV12-5 | ASGLGGRQGHYGYT
NA | TRBJ1-2 | TRBV18 | ASSPPAQNYGYT
once | TRBJ2-3 | TRBV27 | ASSAKLAGYTDTQY
NA | TRBJ1-3 | TRBV28 | ASTRTPGNTIY
NA | TRBJ1-3 | TRBV7-8 | ASSLDGAGTIY
once | TRBJ1-2 | TRBV19 | ASSIGTPRWGYT
NA | TRBJ2-3 | TRBV7-2 | ASSPGGSGTYTDTQY
NA | TRBJ2-3 | TRBV19 | ASSLHRAGAEADTQY
NA | TRBJ1-5 | TRBV9 | ASSVGEGQPQH
few | TRBJ2-7 | TRBV28 | ASSFGTFYEQY
few | TRBJ2-1 | TRBV7-9 | SSSPPSLAGTNEQF
NA | TRBJ1-1 | TRBV5-4 | ASSPQEGRDTEAF
once | TRBJ2-5 | TRBV5-8 | ASSLGEQGPQLETQY
NA | TRBJ2-7 | TRBV14 | ASSLSYEQY
NA | TRBJ1-4 | TRBV9 | ASRSATNEKLF
NA | TRBJ1-4 | TRBV10-3 | AIRGTGGEKLF
NA | TRBJ2-1 | TRBV7-3 | ASSWTSGRLEQF
NA | TRBJ1-4 | TRBV7-9 | ASSSGTGANEKLF
NA | TRBJ2-1 | TRBV10-1 | ASSDSGKSNEQF
few | TRBJ2-3 | TRBV27 | ASSSMSDTQY
few | TRBJ2-2 | TRBV18 | ASSSTGGPMNTGELF
NA | TRBJ2-3 | TRBV5-1 | ASSLRQGPSTDTQY
NA | TRBJ1-1 | TRBV5-1 | ASIGGTEAF
few | TRBJ2-7 | TRBV5-1 | ASSLAGESYEQY